Following are 9 T cell receptor beta chains from one sample sequenced in a study of T cells in Graves' hyperthyroidism and ophthalmopathy. Using RNA transcripts as the source, TCR beta CDR3 regions were amplified. An initial round of RT-PCR targeting the TCR CDR3 relied on the HTBI primer set. TCRdb analysed the multiplex PCR reads with MiXCR anew, one entry per CDR3 protein. The data hold roughly 740,000 distinct CDR3 sequences, with 15% to 20% observed a single time. The sequenced sample was blood. Source of these receptors: a man aged 18 to 29 with Graves' hyperthyroidism.

This clonotype was detected a few times. The J gene is TRBJ2-2, the V gene TRBV19; TRBD1 agrees at 11 bases. The trim removed 10 bases at V and 5 bases at J, leaving 12 bases unmatched. CDR3 length: 16 amino acids. Germline V gene lookup returns CDR1 LNHDA and CDR2 SQIVND (reference sequence). The CDR3 sequence is CATSTRDRGYTGELFF. CDR3 bases: TGTGCCACTTCTACTCGGGACAGGGGGTATACCGGGGAGCTGTTTTTT.

This clonotype was counted a few times. The gene calls are TRBV11-1 and TRBJ2-7; TRBD1 agrees at 8 bases. This CDR3 contains 13 residues. Germline values: CDR1 SGHAT, CDR2 FQDESV (reference sequence). Trimming removed 5 bases from V and 4 bases from J; junction bases left unmatched: 4. The CDR3 DNA is TGTGCCAGCAGCCAGGGGGCTCGGTACGAGCAGTACTTC. This gives the protein CASSQGARYEQYF.

There are a few counts of this clonotype. The V and J genes are TRBV28 and TRBJ1-2; the match to TRBD1 covers 11 bases. The V and J ends lost 2 bases and 4 bases, in that order; junction bases with no gene match: 6. CDR1 and CDR2 (germline): MDHEN, SYDVKM. CDR3 length equals 16 residues. CDR3 loop: CASSLRRDRGSYGYTF. CDR3 DNA sequence: TGTGCCAGCAGTTTACGCCGGGACAGGGGGTCCTATGGCTACACCTTC.

In this sample, this clonotype turned up a few times. The rearrangement joins TRBV7-9 to TRBJ2-2; no definite D call. Germline V lookup: CDR1 SEHNR, CDR2 FQNEAQ (reference sequence). The V gene lost 3 bases and the J gene lost 0 bases, with 8 bases spanning the gap. The CDR3 extends over 15 amino acids. CDR3 DNA: TGTGCCAGCAGCTTCGGCGTAACGAACACCGGGGAGCTGTTTTTT. Translated: CASSFGVTNTGELFF.

About this clonotype itself: A much larger clone is a single base away; this may be a read error. The rearrangement joins TRBV28 to TRBJ2-1, with 9 bases that match TRBD1. V lost 6 bases and J lost 7; bases outside the gene matches: 10. The CDR3 consists of 15 residues. Germline assignment: CDR1 MDHEN and CDR2 SYDVKM. The CDR3 region has the DNA TGTGCCAGCAGCCAAGCCGGGACAGGGTGGAATGAGCAGTTCTTC. It codes for CASSQAGTGWNEQFF.

This clonotype showed up just once. Here the CDR3 reads CASSGASGGSEEQYF. In DNA form, the CDR3 reads TGTGCCAGCAGTGGCGCTAGCGGGGGATCAGAGGAGCAGTACTTC. The J gene is TRBJ2-7, the V gene TRBV28; TRBD2 aligns across 10 bases. The trim removed 5 bases at V and 7 bases at J, leaving 11 bases unmatched. Germline V gene lookup returns CDR1 MDHEN and CDR2 SYDVKM. The CDR3 has 15 residues.

This clonotype was seen a handful of times. The rearrangement joins TRBV30 to TRBJ2-2; 8 nucleotides agree with TRBD2. Germline CDR1 and CDR2: GTSNPN and SVGIG (reference sequence). This CDR3 is built from 15 residues. Germline trimming cut 8 bases from V and 0 bases from J; bases unmatched to any gene: 8. The CDR3, as DNA: TGTGCCCTCGAGGCGGGGGGCCCGAACACCGGGGAGCTGTTTTTT. Protein sequence: CALEAGGPNTGELFF.

This clonotype occurred a few times. This chain uses TRBV4-1 with TRBJ2-7; possibly TRBD2 for D (6 bases). With 1 base removed from V and 1 base from J, the gap between germline ends came to 11 bases. Germline-derived CDR1 and CDR2 are MGHRA and YSYEKL. The CDR3 runs 15 residues. As DNA, the CDR3 is TGCGCCAGCAGCCAAGGACCAGGGAGGTCCTACGAGCAGTACTTC. Encoded protein: CASSQGPGRSYEQYF.

This clonotype was counted between two and nine times. This chain joins TRBV5-4 and TRBJ2-7; 11 bases are a match to TRBD2. This CDR3 is 12 amino acids long. Germline trimming cut 5 bases from V and 7 bases from J; bases unmatched to any gene: 2. The germline V gene has CDR1 SGHNT and CDR2 YYREEE (reference sequence). The CDR3 nucleotides read TGTGCCAGCAGTCCTAGCGGGAGGGAGCAGTACTTC. This sequence encodes CASSPSGREQYF.